This is a list of T cell receptor beta chains from one sample in a study of T cells in Graves' hyperthyroidism and ophthalmopathy. TCRdb fed the multiplex PCR reads into MiXCR, producing one record per CDR3 protein. In the table there are under 250,000 distinct CDR3 sequences, about 25% of which are singletons. The sequenced sample was blood. Source of these receptors: a woman between 35 and 50 years old with Graves' ophthalmopathy. The CDR3 runs from the conserved cysteine through the conserved F or W. The order of the fields is D gene, clone size, V gene, J gene, CDR3 protein, CDR3 DNA. D genes are given only for firm matches. The size entry is marked missing in some rows and otherwise reads once, few, many or a size class.

TRBD1	-	TRBV6-4	TRBJ1-1	CASSEQGTEAFF	TGTGCCAGCAGTGAACAGGGGACTGAAGCTTTCTTT
-	few	TRBV7-2	TRBJ2-7	CASSLRVGASYEQYF	TGTGCCAGCAGCTTACGGGTGGGAGCGTCCTACGAGCAGTACTTC
-	many	TRBV20-1	TRBJ1-1	CSATGALNTEAFF	TGCAGCGCGACAGGTGCGCTGAACACTGAAGCTTTCTTT
-	many	TRBV5-1	TRBJ2-3	CASSLGGGTTDTQYF	TGCGCCAGCAGCTTAGGTGGCGGGACGACAGATACGCAGTATTTT
TRBD2	many	TRBV2	TRBJ2-7	CASSELRSSGGVYEQYF	TGTGCCAGCAGTGAATTACGTTCGTCGGGGGGAGTCTACGAGCAGTACTTC
-	-	TRBV6-1	TRBJ1-2	CAIMAVYGYSF	TGTGCCATCATGGCTGTCTATGGCTACAGCTTC
TRBD1	many	TRBV28	TRBJ2-4	CASSWTGVAKNIQYF	TGTGCCAGCAGCTGGACAGGGGTTGCCAAAAACATTCAGTACTTC
TRBD2	many	TRBV28	TRBJ2-7	CASRRSGSSYEQYF	TGTGCCAGCAGGCGTAGCGGGTCCTCCTACGAGCAGTACTTC
TRBD2	many	TRBV19	TRBJ2-7	CASKRNLTSGSDYEQYF	TGTGCCAGTAAGCGTAATCTTACTAGCGGGAGTGACTACGAGCAGTACTTC
TRBD1	many	TRBV24-1	TRBJ2-5	CATSEARTGGQETQYF	TGTGCCACCAGTGAGGCCCGGACAGGGGGACAAGAGACCCAGTACTTC
TRBD1	many	TRBV11-1	TRBJ2-6	CASVPGQGTTGANVLTF	TGTGCCAGTGTACCGGGACAGGGTACAACTGGGGCCAACGTCCTGACTTTC
TRBD1	many	TRBV2	TRBJ1-5	CASDREGGQPQHF	TGTGCCAGCGACAGGGAAGGCGGTCAGCCCCAGCATTTT
-	-	TRBV19	TRBJ2-5	CASSLREVETQYF	TGTGCCAGTAGCCTGCGTGAGGTGGAGACCCAGTACTTC
-	many	TRBV19	TRBJ2-7	CASQGYYEQYF	TGTGCCAGTCAAGGATACTACGAGCAGTACTTC
TRBD1	once	TRBV29-1	TRBJ1-2	CSVVRTGGFYGYTF	TGCAGCGTTGTACGGACAGGGGGCTTCTATGGCTACACCTTC
TRBD2	-	TRBV5-1	TRBJ2-2	CASRDLAGDTGELFF	TGCGCCAGCAGAGATTTAGCGGGAGATACCGGGGAGCTGTTTTTT
-	few	TRBV6-5	TRBJ2-7	CASSYSSYEQYF	TGTGCCAGCAGTTACTCGTCGTACGAGCAGTACTTC
-	many	TRBV24-1	TRBJ2-6	CATSGWPGANVLTF	TGTGCCACCAGTGGGTGGCCTGGGGCCAACGTCCTGACTTTC
-	few	TRBV4-1	TRBJ2-5	CASSQATRLSAFGETQYF	TGCGCCAGCAGCCAGGCGACGAGGTTGAGCGCCTTCGGAGAGACCCAGTACTTC
-	many	TRBV6-1	TRBJ2-4	CASSELVALAKNIQYF	TGTGCCAGCAGTGAACTGGTAGCACTAGCCAAAAACATTCAGTACTTC
TRBD1	-	TRBV12-3/TRBV12-4	TRBJ1-5	CASSDRGVDQPQHF	TGTGCCAGCAGTGACAGGGGAGTGGATCAGCCCCAGCATTTT
TRBD1	-	TRBV3-1	TRBJ2-4	CASSRQGYIQYF	TGTGCCAGCAGCAGACAGGGATACATTCAGTACTTC
-	many	TRBV20-1	TRBJ1-1	CSARAPFQKNTEAFF	TGCAGTGCTAGAGCCCCGTTTCAGAAAAACACTGAAGCTTTCTTT
-	many	TRBV30	TRBJ1-3	CAWNPGTGNTIYF	TGTGCCTGGAACCCAGGGACTGGAAACACCATATATTTT
-	-	TRBV5-1	TRBJ1-1	CASNYDGANPEAFF	TGCGCCAGCAACTATGACGGCGCCAACCCTGAAGCTTTCTTT
TRBD2	many	TRBV20-1	TRBJ2-2	CSARTGLAGTGELFF	TGCAGTGCTCGCACCGGACTAGCGGGCACCGGGGAGCTGTTTTTT
-	many	TRBV11-1	TRBJ2-7	CASSLVGQGGSYEQYF	TGTGCCAGCAGCTTAGTAGGCCAGGGGGGCTCCTACGAGCAGTACTTC
TRBD2	many	TRBV12-3/TRBV12-4	TRBJ2-7	CASSLAGVTYEQYF	TGTGCCAGCAGTCTAGCGGGGGTCACCTACGAGCAGTACTTC
TRBD2	many	TRBV6-1	TRBJ2-5	CASSAGTTSEETQYF	TGTGCCAGCAGTGCCGGGACTACTAGCGAGGAGACCCAGTACTTC
-	many	TRBV20-1	TRBJ2-7	CSARNSLVEQYF	TGCAGTGCTAGGAACTCTCTGGTCGAGCAGTACTTC
-	many	TRBV6-5	TRBJ1-5	CASSWKNQPQHF	TGTGCCAGCAGTTGGAAGAATCAGCCCCAGCATTTT
TRBD1	many	TRBV7-9	TRBJ1-2	CASSFRDRENYGYTF	TGTGCCAGCAGCTTCCGGGACAGGGAGAACTATGGCTACACCTTC
-	many	TRBV5-1	TRBJ1-1	CASSWGELRGTEAFF	TGCGCCAGCAGCTGGGGGGAGTTGAGAGGGACTGAAGCTTTCTTT
-	many	TRBV28	TRBJ2-7	CASSAPGVLYEQYF	TGTGCCAGCAGTGCCCCCGGGGTTCTCTACGAGCAGTACTTC
-	many	TRBV2	TRBJ2-5	CASRYTQETQYF	TGTGCCAGCAGGTATACCCAAGAGACCCAGTACTTC
-	many	TRBV3-1	TRBJ1-1	CASSQDRRNTEAFF	TGTGCCAGCAGCCAAGATCGCAGAAACACTGAAGCTTTCTTT
-	-	TRBV6-1	TRBJ2-7	CASIGRVPYEQYF	TGTGCCAGCATAGGAAGGGTCCCCTACGAGCAGTACTTC
TRBD1	many	TRBV6-2/TRBV6-3	TRBJ2-2	CASSKATGRRSMRNTGELFF	TGTGCCAGCTCAAAGGCGACAGGGAGACGGTCGATGAGGAACACCGGGGAGCTGTTTTTT
TRBD2	-	TRBV9	TRBJ2-5	CASSAQPGFLGEGEETQYF	TGTGCCAGCAGCGCTCAGCCGGGGTTTTTGGGGGAGGGTGAAGAGACCCAGTACTTC
-	-	TRBV12-3/TRBV12-4	TRBJ2-2	CASRFITGFPGELFF	TGTGCCAGCAGGTTCATTACAGGGTTTCCGGGGGAGCTGTTTTTT
TRBD1	many	TRBV13	TRBJ2-7	CASRPIGTGTEQYF	TGTGCCAGCAGGCCCATCGGGACAGGGACCGAGCAGTACTTC
TRBD1	many	TRBV28	TRBJ1-5	CASTQDRDYNQPQHF	TGTGCCAGCACACAGGACAGGGATTACAATCAGCCCCAGCATTTT
-	many	TRBV7-8	TRBJ2-7	CASSFVSNYEQYF	TGTGCCAGCAGCTTCGTCAGCAACTACGAGCAGTACTTC
TRBD1	many	TRBV12-3/TRBV12-4	TRBJ2-2	CATKTGSTGELFF	TGTGCCACCAAGACAGGGAGCACCGGGGAGCTGTTTTTT
TRBD1	-	TRBV24-1	TRBJ1-5	CATSDLRTGYSNQPQHF	TGTGCCACCAGTGATTTGCGGACAGGCTATAGCAATCAGCCCCAGCATTTT
TRBD1	many	TRBV12-3/TRBV12-4	TRBJ1-1	CASSFTGGGTEAFF	TGTGCCAGCAGTTTCACAGGGGGCGGCACTGAAGCTTTCTTT
-	many	TRBV30	TRBJ2-7	CAWRPLMGEPQYF	TGTGCCTGGAGGCCTCTAATGGGGGAGCCGCAGTACTTC
TRBD1	many	TRBV4-1	TRBJ1-1	CASSQDQGANTEAFF	TGCGCCAGCAGCCAAGATCAGGGGGCGAACACTGAAGCTTTCTTT
-	-	TRBV3-1	TRBJ1-1	CASSQLPGEGLNTEAFF	TGTGCCAGCAGCCAACTCCCCGGGGAGGGCCTGAACACTGAAGCTTTCTTT
-	many	TRBV12-3/TRBV12-4	TRBJ2-5	CATQGLARETQYF	TGTGCCACCCAGGGGCTAGCGAGAGAGACCCAGTACTTC
-	many	TRBV27	TRBJ2-5	CASSTGQRGTQYF	TGTGCCAGCAGTACGGGACAGCGGGGGACCCAGTACTTC
TRBD2	many	TRBV20-1	TRBJ2-4	CSARVPGPGLDKNIQYF	TGCAGTGCTAGAGTTCCGGGACCGGGACTAGACAAAAACATTCAGTACTTC
-	many	TRBV7-2	TRBJ2-7	CASSAGRVAYEQYF	TGTGCCAGCAGCGCGGGCAGGGTGGCCTACGAGCAGTACTTC
-	-	TRBV28	TRBJ2-5	CASSDRKATQYF	TGTGCCAGCAGTGACAGGAAGGCGACCCAGTACTTC